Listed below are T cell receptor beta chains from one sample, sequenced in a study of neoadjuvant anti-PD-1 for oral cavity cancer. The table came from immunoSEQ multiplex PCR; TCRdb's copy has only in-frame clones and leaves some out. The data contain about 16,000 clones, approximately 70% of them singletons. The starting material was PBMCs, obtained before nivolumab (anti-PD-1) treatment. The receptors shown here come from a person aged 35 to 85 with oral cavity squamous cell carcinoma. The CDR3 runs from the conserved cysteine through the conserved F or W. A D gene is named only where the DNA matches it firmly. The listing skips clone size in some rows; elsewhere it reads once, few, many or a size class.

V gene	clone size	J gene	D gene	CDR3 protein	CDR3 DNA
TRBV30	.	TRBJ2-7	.	CAWARGLDYEQYF	TGTGCCTGGGCCCGAGGTCTCGACTACGAGCAGTACTTC
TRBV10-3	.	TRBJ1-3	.	CAIQGSGNTIYF	TGTGCCATACAGGGTAGTGGAAACACCATATATTTT
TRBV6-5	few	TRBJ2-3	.	CASRPHSASTDTQYF	TGTGCCAGCAGACCCCACTCAGCTAGCACAGATACGCAGTATTTT
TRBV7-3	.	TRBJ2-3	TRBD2	CASSTLAGWTDTQYF	TGTGCCAGCAGCACCCTAGCGGGATGGACAGATACGCAGTATTTT
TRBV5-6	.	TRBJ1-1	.	CASSLGRVNTEAFF	TGTGCCAGCAGCTTGGGGAGAGTGAACACTGAAGCTTTCTTT
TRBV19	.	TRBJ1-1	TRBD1	CASSTGQGMNTEAFF	TGTGCCAGTAGTACAGGACAGGGCATGAACACTGAAGCTTTCTTT
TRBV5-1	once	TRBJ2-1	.	CASSHHRGSGYNEQFF	TGCGCCAGCAGCCACCACCGGGGAAGCGGATACAATGAGCAGTTCTTC
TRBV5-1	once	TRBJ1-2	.	CASSLGDIYGYTF	TGCGCCAGCAGCTTGGGGGACATCTATGGCTACACCTTC
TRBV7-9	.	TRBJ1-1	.	CASSVHRLVQGPPSTEAFF	TGTGCCAGCAGCGTACACAGATTGGTGCAGGGGCCCCCCAGCACTGAAGCTTTCTTT
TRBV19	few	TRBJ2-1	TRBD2	CASSIQLAGGAEQFF	TGTGCCAGTAGTATTCAACTAGCGGGAGGGGCTGAGCAGTTCTTC
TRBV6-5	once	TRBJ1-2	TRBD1	CASRLGTGWAGYTF	TGTGCCAGCAGGCTGGGGACAGGGTGGGCTGGCTACACCTTC
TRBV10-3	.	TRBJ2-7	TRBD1	CAIRGTGVGSDEQYF	TGTGCCATCAGAGGGACAGGCGTGGGTTCGGACGAGCAGTACTTC
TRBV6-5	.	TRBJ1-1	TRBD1	CASRPTGPNTEAFF	TGTGCCAGCAGACCGACAGGGCCGAACACTGAAGCTTTCTTT
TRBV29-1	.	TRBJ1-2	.	CSVEITAGDTF	TGCAGCGTTGAAATCACGGCAGGGGACACCTTC
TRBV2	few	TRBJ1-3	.	CASSDQARNTIYF	TGTGCCAGCAGTGACCAGGCTCGAAACACCATATATTTT
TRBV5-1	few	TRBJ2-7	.	CASSLTTGPYYEQYF	TGCGCCAGCAGCCTGACTACCGGTCCTTACTACGAGCAGTACTTC
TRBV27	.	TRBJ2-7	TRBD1	CASRPDRVGEQYF	TGTGCCAGCAGACCGGACAGGGTAGGCGAGCAGTACTTC
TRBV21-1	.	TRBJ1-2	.	CASISGTGLPTSYGYTF	TGTGCCAGCATCTCCGGGACAGGGTTACCCACTAGCTATGGCTACACCTTC
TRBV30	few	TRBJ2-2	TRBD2	CAWRRLAGEGGELFF	TGTGCCTGGAGGAGGCTAGCGGGAGAGGGCGGGGAGCTGTTTTTT
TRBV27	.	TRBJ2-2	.	CASKAAVNTGELFF	TGTGCCAGCAAGGCGGCAGTGAACACCGGGGAGCTGTTTTTT
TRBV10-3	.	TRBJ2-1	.	CAGRVGFTLNEQFF	TGTGCCGGCAGGGTGGGTTTCACCCTTAATGAGCAGTTCTTC
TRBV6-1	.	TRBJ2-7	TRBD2	CASSEAGGTTYEQYF	TGTGCCAGCAGTGAAGCGGGAGGGACCACCTACGAGCAGTACTTC
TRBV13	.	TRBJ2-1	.	CASSFTWTAYNEQFF	TGTGCCAGCAGCTTCACGTGGACAGCTTACAATGAGCAGTTCTTC
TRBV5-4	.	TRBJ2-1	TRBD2	CASSWGTSGYNEQFF	TGTGCCAGCAGTTGGGGGACTAGCGGTTACAATGAGCAGTTCTTC
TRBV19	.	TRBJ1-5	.	CASRGVVNQPQHF	TGTGCCAGTAGAGGTGTAGTGAATCAGCCCCAGCATTTT
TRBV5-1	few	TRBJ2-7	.	CASSVGGPIYEQYF	TGCGCCAGCAGCGTGGGGGGACCAATCTACGAGCAGTACTTC
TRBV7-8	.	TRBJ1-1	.	CASSLAQGAAEAFF	TGTGCCAGCAGCTTAGCGCAAGGGGCCGCTGAAGCTTTCTTT
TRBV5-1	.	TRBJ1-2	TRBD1	CASNKGDRAFGWDGYTF	TGCGCCAGCAACAAAGGGGACAGGGCTTTTGGATGGGATGGCTACACCTTC
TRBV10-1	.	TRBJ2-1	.	CASSAGTRGDEQFF	TGCGCCAGCAGTGCCGGGACCCGCGGCGATGAGCAGTTCTTC
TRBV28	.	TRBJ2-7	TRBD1	CASRRDSVSYEQYF	TGTGCCAGCAGGAGGGACAGTGTCTCCTACGAGCAGTACTTC
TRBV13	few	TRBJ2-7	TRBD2	CASSFLAGGPSRDEQYF	TGTGCCAGCAGCTTCCTAGCGGGAGGGCCCTCTAGGGACGAGCAGTACTTC
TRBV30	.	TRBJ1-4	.	CAWSVQERKLFF	TGTGCCTGGAGTGTACAGGAACGAAAACTGTTTTTT
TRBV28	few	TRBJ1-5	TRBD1	CASRQGAYQPQHF	TGTGCCAGCAGACAGGGGGCCTATCAGCCCCAGCATTTT
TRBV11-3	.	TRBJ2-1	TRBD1	CASSPFEGTGLNEQFF	TGTGCCAGCAGCCCGTTTGAAGGGACAGGCCTTAATGAGCAGTTCTTC
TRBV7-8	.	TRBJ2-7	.	CASSLDRVPYEQYF	TGTGCCAGCAGCTTAGATAGGGTCCCCTACGAGCAGTACTTC
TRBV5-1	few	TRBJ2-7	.	CASSLPGNIYEQYF	TGCGCCAGCAGTTTACCGGGAAACATCTACGAGCAGTACTTC
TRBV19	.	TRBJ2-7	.	CASSIGRAYEQYF	TGTGCCAGTAGTATAGGCCGGGCCTACGAGCAGTACTTC
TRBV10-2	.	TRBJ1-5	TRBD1	CASSESRRGISNQPQHF	TGCGCCAGCAGTGAGTCGCGCAGGGGGATAAGCAATCAGCCCCAGCATTTT
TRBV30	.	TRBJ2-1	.	CACARILGDEQFF	TGTGCCTGCGCTAGGATTCTGGGGGATGAGCAGTTCTTC
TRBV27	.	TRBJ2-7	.	CASSLVRGLSEQYF	TGTGCCAGCAGTTTGGTCCGGGGGCTGAGCGAGCAGTACTTC
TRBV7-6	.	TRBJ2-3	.	CASSLAQLTDTQYF	TGTGCCAGCAGCTTAGCACAGCTCACAGATACGCAGTATTTT
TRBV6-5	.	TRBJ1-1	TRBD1	CASSLNRGTEAFF	TGTGCCAGCAGTCTCAACAGGGGAACTGAAGCTTTCTTT
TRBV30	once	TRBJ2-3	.	CAWRPYQLVADTQYF	TGTGCCTGGAGGCCCTACCAGCTCGTTGCAGATACGCAGTATTTT
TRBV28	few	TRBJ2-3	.	CASRPSGRTDTQYF	TGTGCCAGCAGGCCTAGTGGGAGAACAGATACGCAGTATTTT
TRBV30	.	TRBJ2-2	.	CAWSVGPGARELFF	TGTGCCTGGAGTGTGGGTCCGGGGGCCCGAGAGCTGTTTTTT
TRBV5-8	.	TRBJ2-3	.	CASSLGATDTQYF	TGTGCCAGCAGCTTGGGGGCGACAGATACGCAGTATTTT
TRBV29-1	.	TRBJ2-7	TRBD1	CSAQGQSYEQYF	TGCAGCGCCCAGGGACAGTCCTACGAGCAGTACTTC
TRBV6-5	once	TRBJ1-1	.	CASSLRGTEAFF	TGTGCCAGCAGCCTGCGGGGCACTGAAGCTTTCTTT
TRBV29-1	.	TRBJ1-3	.	CSGTNSGNTIYF	TGCAGCGGGACTAACTCTGGAAACACCATATATTTT
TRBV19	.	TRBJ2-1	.	CASGRGVGEQFF	TGTGCCAGTGGGAGGGGGGTTGGTGAGCAGTTCTTC
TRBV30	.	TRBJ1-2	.	CAWISQGGGGYTF	TGTGCCTGGATCTCACAGGGTGGCGGGGGCTACACCTTC
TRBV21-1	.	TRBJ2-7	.	CASSRGCPYSYEQYF	TGTGCCAGCAGTCGCGGGTGCCCTTACTCCTACGAGCAGTACTTC
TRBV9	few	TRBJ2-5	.	CASSVRRGLQETQYF	TGTGCCAGCAGCGTTAGAAGAGGACTCCAAGAGACCCAGTACTTC
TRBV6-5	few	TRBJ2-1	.	CASNWGDEQFF	TGTGCCAGCAACTGGGGAGATGAGCAGTTCTTC